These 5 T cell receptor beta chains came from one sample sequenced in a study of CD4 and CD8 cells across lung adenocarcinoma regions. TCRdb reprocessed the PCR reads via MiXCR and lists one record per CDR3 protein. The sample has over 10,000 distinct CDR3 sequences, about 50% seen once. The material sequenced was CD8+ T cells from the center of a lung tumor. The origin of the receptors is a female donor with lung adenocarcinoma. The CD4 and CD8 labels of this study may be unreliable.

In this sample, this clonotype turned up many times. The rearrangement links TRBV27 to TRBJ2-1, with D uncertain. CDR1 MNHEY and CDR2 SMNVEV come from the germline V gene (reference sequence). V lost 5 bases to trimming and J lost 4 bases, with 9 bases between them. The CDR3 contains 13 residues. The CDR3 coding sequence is TGTGCCAGCAGTCCCACTAATTACAATGAGCAGTTCTTC. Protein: CASSPTNYNEQFF.

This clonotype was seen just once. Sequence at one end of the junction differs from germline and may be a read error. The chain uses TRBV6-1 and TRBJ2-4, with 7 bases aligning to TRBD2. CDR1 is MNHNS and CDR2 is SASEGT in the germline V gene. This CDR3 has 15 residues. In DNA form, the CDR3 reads TGTGCCAGCGTCTCGGGGCTGGGAGGGAAAAATATTCAGTATTTC. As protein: CASVSGLGGKNIQYF.

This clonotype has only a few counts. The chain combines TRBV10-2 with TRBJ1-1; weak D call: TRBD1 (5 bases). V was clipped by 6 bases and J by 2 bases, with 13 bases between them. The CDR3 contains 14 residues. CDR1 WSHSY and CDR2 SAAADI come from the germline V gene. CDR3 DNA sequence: TGCGCCAGCAGAGCAGGGCGAGATAACACTGAAGCTTTCTTT. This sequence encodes CASRAGRDNTEAFF.

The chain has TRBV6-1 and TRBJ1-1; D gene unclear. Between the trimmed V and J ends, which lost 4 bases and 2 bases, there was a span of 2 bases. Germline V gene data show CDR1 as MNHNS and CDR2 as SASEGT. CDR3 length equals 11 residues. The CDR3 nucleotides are TGTGCCAGCAGTGCAAACACTGAAGCTTTCTTT. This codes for CASSANTEAFF.

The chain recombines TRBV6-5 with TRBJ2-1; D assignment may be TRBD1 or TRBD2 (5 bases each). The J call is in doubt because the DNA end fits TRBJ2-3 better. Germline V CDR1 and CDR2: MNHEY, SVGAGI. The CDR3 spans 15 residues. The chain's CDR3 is CASSLGRGSYNEQYF. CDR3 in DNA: TGTGCCAGCAGTTTGGGCCGGGGCTCCTACAATGAGCAGTATTTT.